These 26 T cell receptor beta chains were all obtained from the same sample, sequenced in a study of spatial heterogeneity in lung cancer. The time point: sample taken at primary tumor resection. Unsorted whole RNA samples from tumor, nontumor lung or frozen PBMC were sequenced. In TCRdb, the 5' RACE reads were re-called with MiXCR into one record per CDR3 protein. Among 40,000 to 45,000 distinct CDR3 sequences listed, approximately 6.9% were seen once. Sequencing used PBMCs, obtained at surgery. The receptors stem from a female donor with early-stage non-small cell lung cancer.

This clonotype was seen at least ten times. V is TRBV27 and J is TRBJ2-3, with D possibly TRBD2 on 6 matching bases. The CDR3 spans 15 residues. V was clipped by 5 bases and J by 4 bases, with 16 bases between them. Germline CDR1 and CDR2: MNHEY and SMNVEV (reference sequence). This CDR3 reads CASSPRVGGADTQYF. CDR3 DNA: TGTGCCAGCAGTCCCCGGGTGGGAGGCGCAGATACGCAGTATTTT.

This clonotype appeared many times. The gene calls are TRBV28 and TRBJ2-2, with TRBD2 identical over 13 bases. J was trimmed by 1 base and V by 3 bases; bases with no gene match: 8. Germline assignment: CDR1 MDHEN and CDR2 SYDVKM. This CDR3 is 19 amino acids long. The CDR3 sequence is CASSFRGTSGVLNTGELFF. For the CDR3, the DNA is TGTGCCAGCAGTTTTAGGGGGACTAGCGGGGTCCTGAACACCGGGGAGCTGTTTTTT.

This clonotype came up many times. The junction does not match germline at one end; this may be a read error. The chain couples TRBV29-1 to TRBJ1-2, with D hard to call. The length of the CDR3 is 12 residues. CDR1 and CDR2 (germline): SQVTM, ANQGSEA. CDR3 residues: CSVESANYGYTF. DNA of the CDR3: TGCAGCGTTGAGAGTGCTAATTATGGCTACACCTTC.

This clonotype came up many times. V gene TRBV3-1 combines with J gene TRBJ2-3; 10 bases fit TRBD2. Per germline, CDR1 LGHDT and CDR2 YNNKEL (reference sequence). V lost 5 bases, J lost 0 bases, and 8 bases stayed unmatched. The CDR3 has 17 amino acids. Here the CDR3 reads CASSSGTSASSTDTQYF. CDR3 in DNA: TGTGCCAGCAGCTCCGGGACTAGCGCTTCTAGCACAGATACGCAGTATTTT.

Many counts were recorded for this clonotype. CDR3 loop: CASIGKAGDSPLHF. In nucleotides, the CDR3 is TGTGCCAGTATAGGGAAGGCTGGCGACTCACCCCTCCACTTT. V gene TRBV19 combines with J gene TRBJ1-6; no clear D gene. V lost 7 bases to trimming and J lost 10 bases, with 17 bases between them. Germline CDR1 reads LNHDA; CDR2 reads SQIVND (reference sequence). This CDR3 has 14 residues.

This chain uses TRBV2 with TRBJ2-7; D is uncertain. The CDR3 length is 12 residues. V dropped 7 bases and J dropped 2 bases, with 9 bases sitting between them. Germline CDR1 and CDR2: SNHLY and FYNNEI. CDR3 DNA sequence: TGTGCCAGCAAAGAAGTGGCCTACGAGCAGTACTTC. Protein product: CASKEVAYEQYF.

This clonotype was observed a handful of times. This chain uses TRBV12-3 or TRBV12-4 with TRBJ2-3, with 10 nucleotides matching TRBD2. This CDR3 is built from 15 residues. With V trimmed by 5 bases and J by 6 bases, 8 bases remained unmatched. The CDR3 coding sequence is TGTGCCAGCAGTCCCAGACTAGCGGGCGGGGATACGCAGTATTTT. Its protein is CASSPRLAGGDTQYF.

This clonotype was seen many times. The chain couples TRBV9 to TRBJ1-2, with D hard to call. With 3 bases removed from V and 0 bases from J, the gap between germline ends came to 9 bases. The V gene's germline CDR1 is SGDLS and CDR2 YYNGEE. The CDR3 contains 14 residues. The CDR3 here is CASSDPGANYGYTF. The CDR3, as DNA: TGTGCCAGCAGCGACCCGGGAGCTAACTATGGCTACACCTTC.

This clonotype was picked up many times. The chain has TRBV20-1 and TRBJ2-7; D might be TRBD2 (6 bases). The V gene's germline CDR1 is DFQATT and CDR2 SNEGSKA (reference sequence). Trimming removed 3 bases from V and 2 bases from J, with 11 bases in between. This CDR3 is built from 13 residues. The DNA of the CDR3 is TGCAGTGCTAGCGGGGGTCCTCCCTACGAGCAGTACTTC. Encoded protein: CSASGGPPYEQYF.

A word on this clonotype: A read error is possible here, since a much larger clone lies one base away. This sequence joins TRBV29-1 and TRBJ2-1, with D tentatively TRBD2 (6 bases). Germline loops: CDR1 SQVTM, CDR2 ANQGSEA. This CDR3 comprises 14 residues. CDR3 DNA: TGCAGCTCCACGCTGACCGCGGGGCTCAATGAGCAGCTCTTC. This translates into CSSTLTAGLNEQLF.

The rearrangement joins TRBV7-9 to TRBJ1-2; D uncertain. Trimming pared 1 base from V and 7 bases from J, leaving 4 bases between. Germline V gene lookup returns CDR1 SEHNR and CDR2 FQNEAQ (reference sequence). This CDR3 is 11 amino acids long. CDR3 DNA sequence: TGTGCCAGCAGCTTAGACTCTGGCTACACCTTC. This encodes CASSLDSGYTF.

This clonotype was counted many times. The gene calls are TRBV5-1 and TRBJ2-1; 9 nucleotides match TRBD1. The CDR3 runs to 15 residues. Trimming took 3 bases from V and 4 from J; bases not matched to a gene: 5. Germline assignment: CDR1 SGHRS and CDR2 YFSETQ. The CDR3 coding sequence is TGCGCCAGCAGCTCCTCGGGACAGGGTTACAATGAGCAGTTCTTC. It encodes CASSSSGQGYNEQFF.

At least ten counts were recorded for this clonotype. The V and J genes are TRBV7-9 and TRBJ1-6; unclear D gene. Germline V gene data show CDR1 as SEHNR and CDR2 as FQNEAQ (reference sequence). The CDR3 consists of 14 residues. The V and J ends lost 5 bases and 2 bases respectively, with 7 bases between them. The CDR3 here is CASSRDTYNSPLHF. CDR3 nucleotides: TGTGCCAGCAGCAGAGACACCTATAATTCACCCCTCCACTTT.

The J gene is TRBJ2-4, the V gene TRBV7-2; D may be TRBD1 or TRBD2 (5 bases each). The germline CDR1 and CDR2 sequences are SGHTA and FQGNSA. The CDR3 is 16 residues long. Trimming shortened V by 3 bases and J by 8 bases, and 20 bases separated the two germline ends. The CDR3: CASSFQGPMGRDIQYF. The CDR3 coding sequence is TGTGCCAGCAGCTTTCAGGGCCCCATGGGGCGGGACATTCAGTACTTC.

This clonotype was seen at least ten times. V gene TRBV12-3 or TRBV12-4 combines with J gene TRBJ1-2; D is uncertain. This CDR3 has 11 residues. V lost 7 bases and J lost 7, with 10 bases in between. The CDR3 spells CASTTRSGYTF. CDR3 nucleotide sequence: TGTGCCAGCACCACAAGATCTGGCTACACCTTC.

There are many counts of this clonotype. The V and J genes are TRBV9 and TRBJ2-5; D not certain. This CDR3 has 14 residues. Per germline, CDR1 SGDLS and CDR2 YYNGEE. Trimming stripped 0 bases from V and 0 bases from J, with 6 bases between. The CDR3: CASSVGGNQETQYF. The CDR3 DNA reads TGTGCCAGCAGCGTAGGGGGAAACCAAGAGACCCAGTACTTC.

This clonotype was detected ten times or more. This rearrangement joins TRBV28 to TRBJ1-2, with 7 nucleotides matching TRBD1. This CDR3 comprises 12 residues. J lost 8 bases, V lost 2 bases, and 2 bases had no gene match. CDR1 and CDR2 from the germline V gene are MDHEN and SYDVKM. DNA of the CDR3: TGTGCCAGCAGTTTAAGGGGGCAAGGCTACACCTTC. Amino acids: CASSLRGQGYTF.

The chain carries TRBV3-1 and TRBJ1-1; D is uncertain. CDR1 and CDR2 from the germline V gene are LGHDT and YNNKEL (reference sequence). The CDR3 runs 12 residues. V gave up 1 base and J gave up 11 bases, with 11 bases separating them. CDR3 loop: CASSQAGIGAFF. The CDR3 nucleotides are TGTGCCAGCAGCCAAGCAGGAATTGGGGCTTTCTTT.

In its sample, this clonotype was seen many times. The V call is TRBV5-1, the J call TRBJ1-1; D is ambiguous. The CDR3 contains 14 residues. V dropped 0 bases and J dropped 1 base, with 7 bases sitting between them. Germline V gene sequence: CDR1 SGHRS, CDR2 YFSETQ. The DNA of the CDR3 is TGCGCCAGCAGCTTGGAGGGCGCGAACACTGAAGCTTTCTTT. It yields the protein CASSLEGANTEAFF.

J is TRBJ1-3 and V is TRBV6-5; tentative D call: TRBD1 (6 bases). The CDR3 consists of 13 residues. Trimming removed 7 bases at V and 3 bases at J, with 10 bases between. The germline gives CDR1 MNHEY, CDR2 SVGAGI. This CDR3 is CASTRGGGNTIYF. The CDR3, as DNA: TGTGCCAGCACCAGGGGCGGTGGAAACACCATATATTTT.

This clonotype was counted many times. V and J are TRBV11-3 and TRBJ1-2; D unclear. Per germline, CDR1 SGHNT and CDR2 YENEEA. V was cut by 2 bases and J by 6 bases, with 7 bases left in between. The CDR3 contains 12 residues. The CDR3 sequence is CASSLNWDGYTF. In DNA form, the CDR3 reads TGTGCCAGCAGCTTAAACTGGGATGGCTACACCTTC.

This clonotype was counted ten times or more. This sequence joins TRBV7-6 and TRBJ2-7, with no clear D. The germline V and J ends were trimmed by 5 bases and 2 bases, with 13 bases remaining between them. Germline loops: CDR1 SGHVS, CDR2 FNYEAQ. CDR3 length: 14 residues. CDR3 nucleotide sequence: TGTGCCAGCAGCCGCTTGTCCCAGACCTACGAGCAGTACTTC. It translates to CASSRLSQTYEQYF.

The chain carries TRBV2 and TRBJ1-1; TRBD1 might be the D (6 bases). The germline gives CDR1 SNHLY, CDR2 FYNNEI. V lost 6 bases and J 5 bases, leaving 10 bases between the germline ends. This CDR3 region has 12 residues. The CDR3 here is CASRERGTEAFF. The CDR3 coding sequence is TGTGCCAGCAGAGAAAGGGGGACTGAAGCTTTCTTT.

V and J are TRBV20-1 and TRBJ1-5; tentatively, D is TRBD1 (5 bases). The CDR3 length is 16 residues. With 4 bases removed from V and 4 bases from J, the gap between germline ends came to 20 bases. Germline values: CDR1 DFQATT, CDR2 SNEGSKA (reference sequence). This CDR3 is CSAKVGQSGVNQPQHF. CDR3 in DNA: TGCAGTGCTAAGGTGGGGCAGTCTGGGGTTAATCAGCCCCAGCATTTT.

This chain joins TRBV11-2 and TRBJ1-4, with D possibly TRBD1 on 6 matching bases. The CDR3 consists of 15 residues. The V end lost 6 bases, the J end lost 8 bases, and 19 bases lay between the germline ends. Germline V gives CDR1 SGHAT, CDR2 FQNNGV. CDR3 sequence (DNA): TGTGCCAGCAGGGCCCTCAGGGGTCTAAACGAAAAACTGTTTTTT. Its protein product is CASRALRGLNEKLFF.

This clonotype was detected many times. The chain links TRBV20-1 to TRBJ2-3; 8 bases line up with TRBD1. This CDR3 has 16 residues. Losses at the gene ends were 0 bases for V and 2 bases for J; bases not matched to a gene: 7. Germline lookup yields CDR1 DFQATT and CDR2 SNEGSKA (reference sequence). The CDR3 DNA is TGCAGTGCTAGAGAGATGAGGACAGGGTTCACAGATACGCAGTATTTT. This encodes CSAREMRTGFTDTQYF.